This T cell receptor (beta chain) was profiled in a study of cytomegalovirus exposure and HLA in healthy donors. Points on this clone: The antigen remains unidentified.

Findings and limits, study-wide: Some segments of the V type, notably TRBV6-2 and TRBV6-3, were excluded as indistinguishable. Presence/absence analyses treated sequencing depth as roughly uniform across donors. Researchers reported in a later analysis that common viral pathogens appeared linked to several top clusters.

The PCR used 60 Vbeta and 13 Jbeta primers. Clones were read by immunoSEQ multiplex PCR, and TCRdb kept only the in-frame ones, dropping some. The sample has 50,000 to 75,000 clones, and its top ten clones hold around 2.1%. Germline CDR1 MNHNS, CDR2 SASEGT. The CDR3 contains 15 residues. V shed 4 bases and J shed 5 bases, with 17 bases lying between them. This TCR was sampled from a woman between 18 and 30 years old in good health and CMV-seronegative. The rearrangement links TRBV6-1 to TRBJ1-2; no reliable D call. The source material was PBMCs. CDR3 coding DNA: TGTGCCAGCAGTGTCAGCGGAGGAATGGGGTATGGCTACACCTTC. It is translated as CASSVSGGMGYGYTF.